This T cell receptor (beta chain) was found in a study of response to subunit inactivated influenza vaccine. The CDR3 runs 19 residues. Per the germline V gene, CDR1 is WSHSY and CDR2 is SAAADI. The trim removed 5 bases at V and 4 bases at J, leaving 13 bases unmatched. TCRdb reanalysed the RT-PCR reads using MiXCR and keeps one entry per CDR3 protein. The table records 860,000 or so distinct CDR3 sequences, around 21% of them present only once. V usage is TRBV10-2 and J usage is TRBJ2-5; 16 positions agree with TRBD2. Sequenced material: PBMCs from blood, taken roughly 5 days after vaccination. The sequence came from a man between 50 and 59 years old who received an inactivated influenza vaccine. CDR3 sequence reads: CASSTPLGLAGGSRETQYF. The CDR3 DNA follows: TGCGCCAGCAGTACTCCCCTGGGACTAGCGGGGGGGAGTAGAGAGACCCAGTACTTC.